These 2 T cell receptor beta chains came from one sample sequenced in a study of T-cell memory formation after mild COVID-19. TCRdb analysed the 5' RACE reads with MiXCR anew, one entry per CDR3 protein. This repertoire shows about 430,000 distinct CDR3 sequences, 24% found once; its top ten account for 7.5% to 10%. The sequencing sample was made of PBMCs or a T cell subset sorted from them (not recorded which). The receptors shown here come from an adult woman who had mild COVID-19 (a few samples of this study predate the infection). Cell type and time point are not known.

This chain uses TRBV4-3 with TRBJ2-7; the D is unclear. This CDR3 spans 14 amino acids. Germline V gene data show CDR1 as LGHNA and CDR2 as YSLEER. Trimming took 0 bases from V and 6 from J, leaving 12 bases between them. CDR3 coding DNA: TGCGCCAGCAGCCAAGATTGGGCCTACGGCGAGCAGTACTTC. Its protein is CASSQDWAYGEQYF.

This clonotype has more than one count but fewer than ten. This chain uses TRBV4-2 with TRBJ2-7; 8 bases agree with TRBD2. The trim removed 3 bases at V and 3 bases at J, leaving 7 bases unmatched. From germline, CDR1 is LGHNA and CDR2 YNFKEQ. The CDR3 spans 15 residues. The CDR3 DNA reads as TGTGCCAGCAGCCAGTCCCTCGGGACTAGCTACGAGCAGTACTTC. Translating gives CASSQSLGTSYEQYF.